This T cell receptor beta chain was found in a study of cytomegalovirus exposure and HLA in healthy donors. Overall study: A prior study identified just under 120 million unique TCR beta sequences from around 180 million T cells. Tens of millions of unique TCRs from HLA-typed donors were held in an early release of data. Study-level results: The HLA-A and HLA-B alleles of most subjects were reportedly predicted accurately from TCR beta sequences. Three chains linked to CMV were shown in vitro to be specific for CMV antigens.

The PCR used 60 Vbeta and 13 Jbeta primers. The protocol was immunoSEQ multiplex PCR, while the TCRdb copy is restricted to in-frame clones and leaves out a portion. The data show about 100,000 clones, 70% to 80% seen once. Remarks on this clone: The antigen is not known.

The length of the CDR3 is 15 residues. Germline V gives CDR1 SQVTM, CDR2 ANQGSEA. With 4 bases removed from V and 0 bases from J, the gap between germline ends came to 15 bases. The rearrangement links TRBV29-1 to TRBJ1-1; D may be TRBD1 (5 bases). Input material: PBMCs. The clonotype was recovered from a man aged 45-60 years in good health and CMV-seropositive. The CDR3 nucleotides read TGCAGCGTTGCCCCCAGACAGAATCTGAACACTGAAGCTTTCTTT. Translating it yields CSVAPRQNLNTEAFF. Full variable domain (outside the CDR3, taken from reference TRBV29-1 and TRBJ1-1): SAVISQKPSRDICQRGTSLTIQCQVDSQVTMMFWYRQQPGQSLTLIATANQGSEATYESGFVIDKFPISRPNLTFSTLTVSNMSPEDSSIYLCSVAPRQNLNTEAFFGQGTRLTVV.